This TCR beta chain derives from a study of response to subunit inactivated influenza vaccine. This clonotype has just a few counts. Its antigen remains unknown. MiXCR was run by TCRdb on the RT-PCR reads, yielding one entry per CDR3 protein. Of about 500,000 distinct CDR3 sequences in the sample, about 15% were seen once. Points from the study as a whole: Each seasonal influenza vaccination, the authors suggested, recruits few new T cells.

This receptor was obtained from a man between 50 and 70 years old who received an inactivated influenza vaccine. Sample: CD4+ T cells sorted from PBMCs, taken 23 to 25 months after vaccination.

CDR3 sequence reads: CASSYDPGHPSSYNEQFF. Written as DNA, the CDR3 is TGTGCCAGCAGTTACGACCCAGGGCACCCCAGCTCCTACAATGAGCAGTTCTTC. The gene calls are TRBV6-2 or TRBV6-3 and TRBJ2-1; a possible D gene is TRBD1 (5 bases). Germline values: CDR1 MNHEY, CDR2 SVGEGT. The CDR3 totals 18 residues. The V gene lost 2 bases and the J gene lost 0 bases, with 17 bases spanning the gap.